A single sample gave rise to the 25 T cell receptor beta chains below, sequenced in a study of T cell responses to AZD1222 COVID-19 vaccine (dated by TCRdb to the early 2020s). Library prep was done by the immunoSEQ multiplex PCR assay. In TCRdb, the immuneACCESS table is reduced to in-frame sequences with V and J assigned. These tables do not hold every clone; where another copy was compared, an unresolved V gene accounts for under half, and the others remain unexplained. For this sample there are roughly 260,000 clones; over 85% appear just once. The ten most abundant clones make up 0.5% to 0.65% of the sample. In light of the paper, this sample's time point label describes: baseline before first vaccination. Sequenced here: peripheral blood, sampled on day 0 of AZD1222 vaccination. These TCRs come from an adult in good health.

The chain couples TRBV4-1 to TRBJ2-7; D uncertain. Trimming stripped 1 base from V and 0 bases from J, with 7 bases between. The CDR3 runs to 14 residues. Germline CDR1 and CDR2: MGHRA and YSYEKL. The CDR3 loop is CASSQGPGSYEQYF. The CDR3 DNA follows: TGCGCCAGCAGCCAAGGACCAGGCTCCTACGAGCAGTACTTC.

In nucleotides, the CDR3 is TGTGCCAGCAGTGAAGCGAGTAGGAACACTGAAGCTTTCTTT. It is translated as CASSEASRNTEAFF. The chain is built from TRBV2 and TRBJ1-1, with D uncertain. V was clipped by 0 bases and J by 1 base, with 6 bases between them. Looked up from germline, CDR1 is SNHLY and CDR2 is FYNNEI. The CDR3 has 14 amino acids.

In nucleotides, the CDR3 is TGTGCCAGCAGTACCCCGGGGGCGGACTATGGCTACACCTTC. Translation gives CASSTPGADYGYTF. The V and J genes are TRBV6-5 and TRBJ1-2, with a possible D match to TRBD1 (6 bases). Germline V gene sequence: CDR1 MNHEY, CDR2 SVGAGI. V gave up 5 bases and J gave up 3 bases, with 13 bases separating them. The CDR3 consists of 14 residues.

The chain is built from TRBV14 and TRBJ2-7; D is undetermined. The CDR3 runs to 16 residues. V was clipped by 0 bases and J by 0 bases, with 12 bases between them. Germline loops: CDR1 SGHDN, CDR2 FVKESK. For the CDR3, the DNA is TGTGCCAGCAGCCAAGATATCGAAGGCTACTCCTACGAGCAGTACTTC. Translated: CASSQDIEGYSYEQYF. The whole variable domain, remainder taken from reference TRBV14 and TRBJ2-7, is EAGVTQFPSHSVIEKGQTVTLRCDPISGHDNLYWYRRVMGKEIKFLLHFVKESKQDESGMPNNRFLAERTGGTYSTLKVQPAELEDSGVYFCASSQDIEGYSYEQYFGPGTRLTVT.

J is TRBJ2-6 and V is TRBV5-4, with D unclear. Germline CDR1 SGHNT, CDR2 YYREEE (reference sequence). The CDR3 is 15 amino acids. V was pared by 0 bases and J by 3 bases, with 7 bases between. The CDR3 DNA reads TGTGCCAGCAGCTTGGCACTGGGTGGGGCCAACGTCCTGACTTTC. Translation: CASSLALGGANVLTF.

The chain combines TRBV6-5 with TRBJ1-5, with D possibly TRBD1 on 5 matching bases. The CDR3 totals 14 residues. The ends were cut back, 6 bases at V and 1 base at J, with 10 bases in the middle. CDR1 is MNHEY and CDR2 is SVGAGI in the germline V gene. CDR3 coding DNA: TGTGCCAGCAGCCCAGGGTGGAGCAATCAGCCCCAGCATTTT. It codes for CASSPGWSNQPQHF.

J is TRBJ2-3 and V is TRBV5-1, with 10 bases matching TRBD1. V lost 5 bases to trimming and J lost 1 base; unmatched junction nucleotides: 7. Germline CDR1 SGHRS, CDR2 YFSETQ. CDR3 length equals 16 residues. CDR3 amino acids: CASRPTGGAGTDTQYF. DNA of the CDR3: TGCGCCAGCAGACCGACAGGGGGCGCCGGCACAGATACGCAGTATTTT.

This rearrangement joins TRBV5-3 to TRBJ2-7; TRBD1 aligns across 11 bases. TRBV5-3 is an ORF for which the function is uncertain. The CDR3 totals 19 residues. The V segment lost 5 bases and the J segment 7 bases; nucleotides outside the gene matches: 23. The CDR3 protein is CARSSNPNSRTGGKGEQYF. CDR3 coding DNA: TGTGCCAGAAGTTCCAACCCCAACTCACGGACAGGGGGCAAGGGGGAGCAGTACTTC.

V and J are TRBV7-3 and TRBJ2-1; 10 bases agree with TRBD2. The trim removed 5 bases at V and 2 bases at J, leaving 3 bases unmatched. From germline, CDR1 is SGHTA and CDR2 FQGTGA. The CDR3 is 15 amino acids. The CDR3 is CASSKGLAAYNEQFF. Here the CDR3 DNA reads TGTGCCAGCAGCAAAGGACTAGCGGCCTACAATGAGCAGTTCTTC.

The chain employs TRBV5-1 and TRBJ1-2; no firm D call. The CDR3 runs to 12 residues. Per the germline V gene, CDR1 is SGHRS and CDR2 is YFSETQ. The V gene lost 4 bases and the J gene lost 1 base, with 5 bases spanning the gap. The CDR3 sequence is CASSPSNYGYTF. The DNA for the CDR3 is TGCGCCAGCAGCCCTAGTAACTATGGCTACACCTTC.

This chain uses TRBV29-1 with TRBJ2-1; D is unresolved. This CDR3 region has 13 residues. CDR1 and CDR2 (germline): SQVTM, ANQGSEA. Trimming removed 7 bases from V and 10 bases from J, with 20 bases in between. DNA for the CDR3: TGCAGCGGGAGAGAGCTCCCCCTGGAAGAGCAGTTCTTC. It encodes CSGRELPLEEQFF.

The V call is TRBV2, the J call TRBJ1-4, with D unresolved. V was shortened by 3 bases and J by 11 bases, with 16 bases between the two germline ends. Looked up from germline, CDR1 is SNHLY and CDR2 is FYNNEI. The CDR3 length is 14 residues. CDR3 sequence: CASSDSPTTGKLFF. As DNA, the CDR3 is TGTGCCAGCAGTGATTCCCCCACCACGGGGAAACTGTTTTTT.

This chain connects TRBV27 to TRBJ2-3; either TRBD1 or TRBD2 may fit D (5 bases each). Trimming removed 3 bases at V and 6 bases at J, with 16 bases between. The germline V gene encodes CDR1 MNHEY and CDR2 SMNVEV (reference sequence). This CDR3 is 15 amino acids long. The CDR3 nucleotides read TGTGCCAGCAGTTTGGCCGGGACCTCCCCCGATACGCAGTATTTT. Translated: CASSLAGTSPDTQYF.

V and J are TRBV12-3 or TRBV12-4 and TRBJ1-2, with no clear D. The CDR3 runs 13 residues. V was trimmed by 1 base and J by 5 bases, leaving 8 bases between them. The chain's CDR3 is CASSLGVGYGYTF. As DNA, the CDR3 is TGTGCCAGCAGTTTAGGGGTAGGGTATGGCTACACCTTC.

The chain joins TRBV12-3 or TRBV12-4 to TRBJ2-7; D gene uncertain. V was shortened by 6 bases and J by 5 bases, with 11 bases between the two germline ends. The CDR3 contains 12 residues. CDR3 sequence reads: CASSLGVHEQYF. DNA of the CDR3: TGTGCCAGCAGCCTCGGAGTACACGAGCAGTACTTC.

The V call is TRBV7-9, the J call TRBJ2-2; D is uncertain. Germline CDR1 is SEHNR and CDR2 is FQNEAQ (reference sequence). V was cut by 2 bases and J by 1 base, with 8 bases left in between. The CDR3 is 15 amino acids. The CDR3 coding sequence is TGTGCCAGCAGCTTAAACAGCTTGAACACCGGGGAGCTGTTTTTT. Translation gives CASSLNSLNTGELFF.

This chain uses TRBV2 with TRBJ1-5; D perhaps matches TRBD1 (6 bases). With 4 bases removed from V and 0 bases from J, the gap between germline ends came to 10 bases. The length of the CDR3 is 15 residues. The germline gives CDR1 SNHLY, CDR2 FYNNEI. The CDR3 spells CASSGDNLSNQPQHF. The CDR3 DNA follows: TGTGCCAGCAGTGGGGACAACCTTAGCAATCAGCCCCAGCATTTT.

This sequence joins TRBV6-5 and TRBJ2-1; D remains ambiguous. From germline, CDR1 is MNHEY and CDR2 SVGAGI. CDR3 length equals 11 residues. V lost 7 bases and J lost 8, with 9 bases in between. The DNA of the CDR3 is TGTGCCAGCACCACCGGTTATGAGCAGTTCTTC. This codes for CASTTGYEQFF.

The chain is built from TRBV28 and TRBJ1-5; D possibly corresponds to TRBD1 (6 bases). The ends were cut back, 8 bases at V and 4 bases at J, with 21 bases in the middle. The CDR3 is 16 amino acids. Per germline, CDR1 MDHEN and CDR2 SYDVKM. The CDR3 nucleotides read TGTGCCAGCGTACAGGGAGGGAGGGCTTGGAATCAGCCCCAGCATTTT. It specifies CASVQGGRAWNQPQHF.

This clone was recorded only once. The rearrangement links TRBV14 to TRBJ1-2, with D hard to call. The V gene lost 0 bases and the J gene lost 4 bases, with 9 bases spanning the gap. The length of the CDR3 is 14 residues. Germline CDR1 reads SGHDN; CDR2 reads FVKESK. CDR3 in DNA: TGTGCCAGCAGCCAAGATTTGGGCCTCTATGGCTACACCTTC. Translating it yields CASSQDLGLYGYTF.

As DNA, the CDR3 is TGTGCCAGCAGCCCGTGGGGGGCGGGGCGAATGAATAATTCACCCCTCCACTTT. It codes for CASSPWGAGRMNNSPLHF. This rearrangement joins TRBV28 to TRBJ1-6, with D tentatively TRBD1 (6 bases). CDR3 length equals 18 residues. In germline, CDR1 is MDHEN, CDR2 SYDVKM. V gave up 6 bases and J gave up 5 bases, with 23 bases separating them.

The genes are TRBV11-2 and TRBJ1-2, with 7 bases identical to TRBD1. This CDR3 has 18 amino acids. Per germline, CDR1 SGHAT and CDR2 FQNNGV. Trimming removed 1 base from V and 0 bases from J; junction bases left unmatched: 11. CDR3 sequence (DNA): TGTGCCAGCAGCTTAGGCCCGTCACCCGGACAGGCTAACTATGGCTACACCTTC. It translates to CASSLGPSPGQANYGYTF.

In nucleotides, the CDR3 is TGTGCCAGCACAAGATCCGGCGGAGTGGGCTACACCTTC. Encoded protein: CASTRSGGVGYTF. The chain is built from TRBV6-5 and TRBJ1-2; no definite D call. V shed 7 bases and J shed 8 bases, with 17 bases lying between them. The CDR3 loop spans 13 amino acids. Germline V gene lookup returns CDR1 MNHEY and CDR2 SVGAGI.

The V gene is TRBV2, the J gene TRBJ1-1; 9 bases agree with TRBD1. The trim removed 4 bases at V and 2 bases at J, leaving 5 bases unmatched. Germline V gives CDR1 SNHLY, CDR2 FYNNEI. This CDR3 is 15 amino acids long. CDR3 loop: CASSGDRAGNTEAFF. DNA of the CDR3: TGTGCCAGCAGTGGGGACAGGGCGGGTAACACTGAAGCTTTCTTT.

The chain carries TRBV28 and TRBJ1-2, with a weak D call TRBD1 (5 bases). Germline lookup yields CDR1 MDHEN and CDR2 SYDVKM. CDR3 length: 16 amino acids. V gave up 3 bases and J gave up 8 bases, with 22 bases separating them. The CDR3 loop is CASSFFTGTGLGGYTF. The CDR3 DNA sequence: TGTGCCAGCAGTTTCTTCACCGGGACGGGCTTGGGGGGCTACACCTTC.